This entry concerns a single TCR beta chain. V was clipped by 1 base and J by 8 bases, with 14 bases between them. The CDR3 loop spans 14 amino acids. The germline V gene has CDR1 MNHNS and CDR2 SASEGT. The data originate from a study of OX40 agonist ivuxolimab in advanced cancers. Study background: Of the participants, around 43% had some prior anti-PD-1, anti-PD-L1 or anti-CTLA-4 therapy, which was allowed.

Only in-frame clones appear in the TCRdb table, and some are missing; sequencing was by immunoSEQ multiplex PCR. The sample lists roughly 32,000 clones, 65% to 80% occurring once. Patients had blood sampled at baseline and again on cycle 4 day 1 and cycle 7 day 1. This TCR was sampled from an adult with an advanced solid tumor such as melanoma, head and neck, liver or kidney cancer. Here the sequenced sample was CD4+ or CD8+ T cells sorted from blood, taken in a trial of the OX40 agonist ivuxolimab. The chain has TRBV6-1 and TRBJ1-2; D is possibly TRBD1 (6 bases). The CDR3, as DNA: TGTGCCAGCAGTGAAGACAGGGCCCGCCAAGGCTACACCTTC. Protein product: CASSEDRARQGYTF.